The present entry profiles one TCR beta chain with its context. Its antigen is still unknown. This entry comes from a study of blood T cells in healthy people across ages. Turning to the study itself: Per two T cells, template switching captured roughly one barcoded beta molecule.

The second PCR ran about 6 to 12 cycles with a sample-barcoded 5' primer and J-beta primers. Each CDR3 protein is one row after TCRdb ran MiXCR on the 5' RACE reads. The data hold fewer than 2,000,000 distinct CDR3 sequences, with roughly 32% observed a single time. Study results and caveats: As naive T cell percentage varied, TCR beta diversity correlated strongly with it.

Trimming took 8 bases from V and 10 from J; bases not matched to a gene: 7. Germline CDR1 and CDR2: ENHRY and SYGVKD. The length of the CDR3 is 12 residues. V usage is TRBV10-3 and J usage is TRBJ1-1; the match to TRBD1 covers 10 bases. What was sequenced was blood. This TCR was recovered from a woman aged 25 to 39 in good health. CDR3 region: CAIGGQGVGAFF. In DNA form, the CDR3 reads TGTGCCATCGGCGGACAGGGGGTAGGAGCTTTCTTT.